Shown below are 9 T cell receptor beta chains from a single sample sequenced in a study of CD8+ T cells in alopecia areata. The treatment here: oral pan-JAK inhibitor, 5-10 mg twice daily. Sequencing templates came from extracted RNA that was reverse transcribed into cDNA. Sequenced by immunoSEQ multiplex PCR; TCRdb stores in-frame clones only, minus some. This sample has around 100,000 clones; 85% to 90% occur once, and the top ten carry roughly 10%. This sample comprised CD8+ T cells sorted from blood, obtained between weeks 30 and 35, from a patient treated with tofacitinib. The receptors stem from a human donor with alopecia areata.

The chain employs TRBV7-9 and TRBJ2-7, with D perhaps TRBD2 (5 bases). Germline V gives CDR1 SEHNR, CDR2 FQNEAQ (reference sequence). V lost 0 bases to trimming and J lost 9 bases, with 9 bases between them. The length of the CDR3 is 12 residues. DNA of the CDR3: TGTGCCAGCAGCTTAGCGGAGGACGTGCAGTACTTC. Its protein is CASSLAEDVQYF.

The DNA of the CDR3 is TGCAGCGTTGAAGAAGACAGGGATCTCGAGCAGTACTTC. Encoded protein: CSVEEDRDLEQYF. J is TRBJ2-7 and V is TRBV29-1, with 7 bases identical to TRBD1. The CDR3 spans 13 residues. Germline V gene lookup returns CDR1 SQVTM and CDR2 ANQGSEA. Trimming took 0 bases from V and 6 from J; bases not matched to a gene: 5.

The genes are TRBV11-1 and TRBJ2-3; 8 bases are shared with TRBD2. The CDR3 is 15 residues long. CDR1 is SGHAT and CDR2 is FQDESV in the germline V gene (reference sequence). J was trimmed by 4 bases and V by 1 base; bases with no gene match: 4. The CDR3 spells CASSLEAGASDTQYF. The CDR3 region has the DNA TGTGCCAGCAGCTTAGAAGCGGGAGCATCAGATACGCAGTATTTT.

The chain employs TRBV27 and TRBJ2-1, with D possibly matching TRBD2 (5 bases). This CDR3 spans 15 amino acids. Trimming pared 3 bases from V and 4 bases from J, leaving 13 bases between. Per germline, CDR1 MNHEY and CDR2 SMNVEV (reference sequence). In DNA, the CDR3 is TGTGCCAGCAGTTTTTTCGGAGGTCGATACAATGAGCAGTTCTTC. Encoded protein: CASSFFGGRYNEQFF.

V is TRBV6-1 and J is TRBJ1-1; no definite D call. In germline, CDR1 is MNHNS, CDR2 SASEGT. Trimming left V 4 bases short and J 4 bases short, with 7 bases between. The CDR3 length is 12 residues. CDR3 amino acids: CASSVPVTEAFF. DNA for the CDR3: TGTGCCAGCAGTGTCCCAGTCACTGAAGCTTTCTTT.

The J gene is TRBJ2-1, the V gene TRBV6-1, with 8 bases aligning to TRBD2. V lost 5 bases, J lost 15 bases, and 6 bases stayed unmatched. The CDR3 is made up of 11 amino acids. The germline V gene has CDR1 MNHNS and CDR2 SASEGT. CDR3 sequence: CASSYSGIGFF. CDR3 DNA: TGTGCCAGCAGTTATAGCGGGATCGGGTTCTTC.

The V and J genes are TRBV27 and TRBJ2-1, with D perhaps being TRBD1 or TRBD2 (5 bases each). Per germline, CDR1 MNHEY and CDR2 SMNVEV (reference sequence). The length of the CDR3 is 14 residues. Trimming cost V 3 bases and J 6 bases, with 12 bases left between them. The CDR3 here is CASSFPGTTNEQFF. Here the CDR3 DNA reads TGTGCCAGCAGTTTCCCAGGGACCACCAATGAGCAGTTCTTC.

The chain joins TRBV29-1 to TRBJ1-5; D ambiguous. The V gene's germline CDR1 is SQVTM and CDR2 ANQGSEA. This CDR3 comprises 15 residues. V lost 1 base and J lost 0, with 10 bases in between. The CDR3 region is CSVEGEENSNQPQHF. CDR3 DNA: TGCAGCGTTGAAGGCGAGGAAAATAGCAATCAGCCCCAGCATTTT.

The chain carries TRBV11-3 and TRBJ2-1; TRBD2 aligns across 7 bases. CDR1 SGHNT and CDR2 YENEEA come from the germline V gene. This CDR3 contains 14 residues. Unmatched junction bases numbered 6, after V lost 5 bases and J lost 5 bases. The CDR3 sequence is CASSPSGPNNEQFF. CDR3 bases: TGTGCCAGCAGCCCTAGCGGACCCAACAATGAGCAGTTCTTC.